A single sample gave rise to the 6 T cell receptor beta chains below, sequenced in a study of CD8+CD57+ T cells in acquired aplastic anemia. CD8+CD57+ cell expansion had been shown by flow cytometry in patients chosen for sequencing. Genomic DNA templated the TCR beta VDJ and CDR3 profiling. TCRdb ran MiXCR on the reads and lists one entry per CDR3 protein. The sample includes about 150,000 distinct CDR3 sequences, 52% seen only once; the top ten take roughly 12%. Material for sequencing was sorted CD4+, CD8+, or CD8+CD57+ T cells (not recorded which) from PBMCs. All receptors derive from a human donor with aplastic anemia.

About this clonotype: One end of the junction varies from germline; a read error may be responsible. The chain uses TRBV10-3 and TRBJ1-1; D is unclear. Germline-derived CDR1 and CDR2 are ENHRY and SYGVKD. This CDR3 region has 13 residues. The CDR3 DNA reads TGTGCCATCAAGAGCCAGGAGAACACCGAAGCTTTCTTT. It translates to CAIKSQENTEAFF.

This clonotype was seen at least ten times. The gene calls are TRBV13 and TRBJ2-7; tentatively, D is TRBD1 (7 bases). Germline V CDR1 and CDR2: PRHDT, FYEKMQ (reference sequence). The V end lost 5 bases, the J end lost 2 bases, and 16 bases lay between the germline ends. The CDR3 contains 15 residues. The CDR3 sequence: CASSPGGGGPYEQYF. The CDR3 coding sequence is TGTGCCAGCAGCCCCGGCGGAGGGGGCCCCTACGAGCAGTACTTC.

The rearrangement links TRBV19 to TRBJ2-7; D not certain. The CDR3 runs to 12 residues. The germline V gene has CDR1 LNHDA and CDR2 SQIVND (reference sequence). V shed 3 bases and J shed 4 bases, with 7 bases lying between them. CDR3 protein: CASSMIGYEQYF. The CDR3 DNA reads TGTGCCAGTAGTATGATCGGGTACGAGCAGTACTTC.

The sample holds one count of this clonotype. V usage is TRBV6-6 and J usage is TRBJ2-7; TRBD2 agrees at 7 bases. Losses at the gene ends were 6 bases for V and 12 bases for J; bases not matched to a gene: 8. Looked up from germline, CDR1 is MNHNY and CDR2 is SVGAGI (reference sequence). The CDR3 covers 11 residues. CDR3 sequence (DNA): TGTGCCAGCAGGGGGTCTAGCGGCACGTACTTC. Amino acids: CASRGSSGTYF.

The rearrangement joins TRBV20-1 to TRBJ2-5; 9 bases fit TRBD2. With V trimmed by 8 bases and J by 5 bases, 27 bases remained unmatched. CDR3 length: 19 residues. Germline V gene lookup returns CDR1 DFQATT and CDR2 SNEGSKA (reference sequence). The CDR3 reads CSSQRGSKSGGPLGETQYF. DNA of the CDR3: TGCAGTTCCCAACGGGGATCCAAGAGCGGGGGGCCTTTAGGGGAGACCCAGTACTTC.

To note about this clonotype: No conserved phenylalanine or tryptophan is present at the end of the CDR3, so a read error is the likely explanation. The chain combines TRBV2 with TRBJ2-3; maybe TRBD2 (6 bases). CDR1 is SNHLY, CDR2 FYNNEI, per germline. The CDR3 length is 15 residues. V was shortened by 6 bases and J by 0 bases, with 13 bases between the two germline ends. The CDR3 spells CASSLLALSTDTQYS. The CDR3 DNA reads TGTGCCAGCAGCCTACTAGCCCTTAGCACAGATACGCAGTATTCT.